This passage covers 9 T cell receptor beta chains from one sample sequenced in a study of yellow fever vaccine responses in identical twins. MiXCR was run by TCRdb on the RT-PCR reads, yielding one entry per CDR3 protein. The profile shows about 550 distinct CDR3 sequences, 70% of them singletons. Here the sequenced sample was T cells from blood (PBMCs), unsorted or a sorted subset (not recorded which), taken before or after yellow fever vaccination (not recorded which). The receptors originated from a female donor who received the yellow fever vaccine.

This clonotype has more than one count but fewer than ten. The chain joins TRBV9 to TRBJ1-3; D is undetermined. The CDR3 runs 12 residues. V was trimmed by 4 bases and J by 4 bases, leaving 6 bases between them. CDR1 is SGDLS and CDR2 is YYNGEE in the germline V gene. CDR3 DNA: TGTGCCAGCAGCACTCGGGGAAACACCATATATTTT. This sequence encodes CASSTRGNTIYF.

This rearrangement joins TRBV11-1 to TRBJ1-5; D is uncertain. Germline loops: CDR1 SGHAT, CDR2 FQDESV (reference sequence). The CDR3 is made up of 12 amino acids. The ends were cut back, 4 bases at V and 3 bases at J, with 4 bases in the middle. CDR3 loop: CASSWNNQPQHF. The CDR3 DNA reads TGTGCCAGCAGCTGGAACAATCAGCCCCAGCATTTT.

The chain links TRBV6-1 to TRBJ1-1; D is perhaps TRBD1 (5 bases). The CDR3 consists of 14 residues. From germline, CDR1 is MNHNS and CDR2 SASEGT. V was trimmed by 7 bases and J by 7 bases, leaving 19 bases between them. CDR3 nucleotides: TGTGCCAGCACCTCCCCGGGGGGACGGATTGAAGCTTTCTTT. This gives the protein CASTSPGGRIEAFF.

The rearrangement joins TRBV7-8 to TRBJ2-1; D may be TRBD1 (6 bases). This CDR3 comprises 13 residues. The V and J ends lost 6 bases and 7 bases respectively, with 13 bases between them. The germline gives CDR1 SGHVS, CDR2 FQNEAQ. CDR3 coding DNA: TGTGCCAGCAGTGAAAACAGGGAGAATGAGCAGTTCTTC. It translates to CASSENRENEQFF.

The V gene is TRBV7-6, the J gene TRBJ2-5, with unresolved D. Germline CDR1 is SGHVS and CDR2 is FNYEAQ. The CDR3 is 16 residues long. The V end was cut by 5 bases, the J end by 1 base, with 17 bases between. The CDR3 sequence is CASSQTGWVPQETQYF. In nucleotides, the CDR3 is TGTGCCAGCAGCCAAACCGGGTGGGTACCCCAAGAGACCCAGTACTTC.

The V gene is TRBV11-2, the J gene TRBJ1-1, with D maybe TRBD1 (5 bases). Per the germline V gene, CDR1 is SGHAT and CDR2 is FQNNGV. The CDR3 runs to 13 residues. V dropped 5 bases and J dropped 0 bases, with 7 bases sitting between them. CDR3 sequence: CASSRDLNTEAFF. The CDR3 DNA reads as TGTGCCAGCAGCAGGGACCTGAACACTGAAGCTTTCTTT.

This clonotype was counted a single time. The genes are TRBV7-9 and TRBJ2-7; maybe TRBD1 (5 bases). V shed 1 base and J shed 2 bases, with 12 bases lying between them. Per the germline V gene, CDR1 is SEHNR and CDR2 is FQNEAQ (reference sequence). The CDR3 contains 15 residues. The CDR3 loop reads CASSLGQGPTYEQYF. CDR3 nucleotides: TGTGCCAGCAGCTTAGGGCAGGGTCCCACCTACGAGCAGTACTTC.

The rearrangement links TRBV12-3 or TRBV12-4 to TRBJ2-3; no clear D gene. This CDR3 has 13 amino acids. With 1 base removed from V and 2 bases from J, the gap between germline ends came to 4 bases. The CDR3 DNA reads as TGTGCCAGCAGTTTAGTACACACAGATACGCAGTATTTT. It encodes CASSLVHTDTQYF.

The V and J genes are TRBV5-4 and TRBJ1-1; the D is unclear. The CDR3 is made up of 16 amino acids. Germline V gene data show CDR1 as SGHNT and CDR2 as YYREEE (reference sequence). Deletions cut 3 bases from V and 4 bases from J, with 19 bases between. The CDR3 loop reads CASSSTLALATTEAFF. DNA for the CDR3: TGTGCCAGCAGCTCGACGTTAGCCTTGGCGACCACTGAAGCTTTCTTT.